The 3 T cell receptor beta chains below all came from one sample that was sequenced in a study of CD8 T cells in ankylosing spondylitis. MiXCR, run by TCRdb on the 5' RACE reads, gives a single entry per CDR3 protein. The sample carries about 250,000 distinct CDR3 sequences, 15% to 20% recorded once. The sample was blood, either unsorted or a sorted T cell fraction (not recorded which). Receptors were obtained from a male donor with ankylosing spondylitis or in good health (not recorded which).

This clonotype appeared a few times. The rearrangement links TRBV4-2 to TRBJ1-6; possible D gene TRBD1, 6 bases. The V and J ends lost 2 bases and 0 bases respectively, with 11 bases between them. Germline loops: CDR1 LGHNA, CDR2 YNFKEQ. The CDR3 spans 17 residues. CDR3 residues: CASSQNRASSYNSPLHF. As DNA, the CDR3 is TGTGCCAGCAGCCAAAACAGGGCCAGCTCCTATAATTCACCCCTCCACTTT.

V usage is TRBV21-1 and J usage is TRBJ2-7. TRBV21-1 is termed a pseudogene. The CDR3 spans 13 residues. DNA of the CDR3: TGTGCCAGCAGCGTAGCGGGAGCTGGGGAGCAGTACTTC. Amino acids: CASSVAGAGEQYF.

This clonotype was counted ten times or more. V and J are TRBV24-1 and TRBJ1-1; 7 nucleotides align to TRBD1. This CDR3 has 15 residues. Germline CDR1 reads KGHDR; CDR2 reads SFDVKD. The V gene end was trimmed by 7 bases and the J gene end by 4 bases; junction bases not matched to a gene: 11. The CDR3 here is CATSVTGPGGTEAFF. CDR3 sequence (DNA): TGTGCCACCAGCGTGACAGGGCCCGGGGGCACTGAAGCTTTCTTT.